Listed below are T cell receptor beta chains from one sample, sequenced in a study of blood T cell repertoires in COVID-19. Assay used: immunoSEQ multiplex PCR; TCRdb lists only in-frame clones, some missing. The data show 60,000 to 70,000 clones, approximately 88% seen once. Sequenced input: peripheral blood. The source is a woman aged 55-75 years with acute or convalescent COVID-19. The CDR3 runs from the conserved cysteine through the conserved F or W. Each record gives: V gene, J gene, clone size, D gene, CDR3 protein, CDR3 DNA. D genes are given only for firm matches. Clone size, where shown, is once, few, many, or a class for clones that have expanded.

V: TRBV7-2; J: TRBJ2-2; size: NA; D: TRBD2; CDR3: CASSFSPLAGEAGELFF; DNA: TGTGCCAGCAGCTTTTCGCCTCTAGCGGGAGAGGCCGGGGAGCTGTTTTTT
V: TRBV28; J: TRBJ2-5; size: NA; D: TRBD1; CDR3: CASSLGSGGHETQYF; DNA: TGTGCCAGCAGTTTAGGGTCAGGGGGCCACGAGACCCAGTACTTC
V: TRBV5-1; J: TRBJ2-5; size: NA; D: TRBD2; CDR3: CASSLVVPSALAGRQETQYF; DNA: TGCGCCAGCAGCTTGGTCGTGCCCTCCGCACTAGCGGGGAGACAAGAGACCCAGTACTTC
V: TRBV29-1; J: TRBJ2-3; size: NA; D: TRBD1; CDR3: CSVEDPLRDRGQDTQYF; DNA: TGCAGCGTTGAAGATCCATTAAGGGACAGGGGGCAAGATACGCAGTATTTT
V: TRBV7-8; J: TRBJ2-2; size: once; D: NA; CDR3: CASSLVSLDTGELFF; DNA: TGTGCCAGCAGCTTAGTCTCCCTAGACACCGGGGAGCTGTTTTTT
V: TRBV18; J: TRBJ2-1; size: NA; D: TRBD1; CDR3: CASSLKQGAEQFF; DNA: TGTGCCAGCTCACTCAAACAGGGGGCTGAGCAGTTCTTC
V: TRBV28; J: TRBJ1-5; size: NA; D: NA; CDR3: CASSSGGQPQHF; DNA: TGTGCCAGCAGCTCGGGGGGGCAGCCCCAGCATTTT
V: TRBV6-6; J: TRBJ1-1; size: NA; D: NA; CDR3: CASSLDTEAFF; DNA: TGTGCCAGCAGCCTCGACACTGAAGCTTTCTTT
V: TRBV6-5; J: TRBJ2-1; size: NA; D: TRBD1; CDR3: CASSSDRGNEQFF; DNA: TGTGCCAGCAGTTCGGACAGGGGGAATGAGCAGTTCTTC
V: TRBV6-5; J: TRBJ1-2; size: NA; D: TRBD1; CDR3: CASNPGDSYGYTF; DNA: TGTGCCAGCAATCCGGGGGACAGCTATGGCTACACCTTC
V: TRBV7-2; J: TRBJ2-1; size: NA; D: NA; CDR3: CASSVQITNEQFF; DNA: TGTGCCAGCAGCGTCCAGATTACGAATGAGCAGTTCTTC
V: TRBV6-5; J: TRBJ2-1; size: NA; D: TRBD2; CDR3: CASKPLAGAYNEQFF; DNA: TGTGCCAGCAAACCCCTAGCGGGAGCCTACAATGAGCAGTTCTTC
V: TRBV19; J: TRBJ2-5; size: NA; D: TRBD2; CDR3: CASSHTSGSVETQYF; DNA: TGTGCCAGTAGTCACACTAGCGGGAGCGTGGAGACCCAGTACTTC
V: TRBV7-2; J: TRBJ2-1; size: NA; D: TRBD2; CDR3: CASSLGAGVYNEQFF; DNA: TGTGCCAGCAGCTTAGGGGCGGGAGTTTACAATGAGCAGTTCTTC